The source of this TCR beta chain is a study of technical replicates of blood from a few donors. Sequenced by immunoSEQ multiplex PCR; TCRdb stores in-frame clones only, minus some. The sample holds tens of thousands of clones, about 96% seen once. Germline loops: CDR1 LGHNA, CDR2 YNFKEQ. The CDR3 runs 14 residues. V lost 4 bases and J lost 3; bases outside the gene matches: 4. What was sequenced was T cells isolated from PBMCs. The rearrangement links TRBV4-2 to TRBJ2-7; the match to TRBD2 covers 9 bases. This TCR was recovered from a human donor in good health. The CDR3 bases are TGTGCCAGCAGCCGCGGACTAGCGAACTACGAGCAGTACTTC. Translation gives CASSRGLANYEQYF.